This T cell receptor (beta chain) was observed in a study of T cell responses to AZD1222 COVID-19 vaccine (dated by TCRdb to 2020 to 2023). As for the study more broadly: TCR sequencing covered some 240 trial participants: 200 to 220 given two doses of AZD1222 and around 25 given two doses of MenACWY control vaccine. Trial participants were enrolled by age into subgroups of 18-55, 56-69 and 70-plus years, and around 150, 28 and 57 TCR-sequenced participants, respectively, were included in these subgroups.

What the time point label conveys for this sample: about 28 days (+/-7) after the second vaccine dose. AZD1222 recipients with second doses at about 4 weeks or about 12 weeks were pooled, because spike-specific TCR depth and breadth did not differ between schedules. Samples from vaccinated people were obtained from the UK trials COV001 and COV002, which included a single-blind randomized controlled phase 2/3 trial of AZD1222 (ChAdOx1 nCoV-19) in healthy adults. Trial participant PBMC samples were collected at day 0 and day 28 after the second dose for TCRbeta chain sequencing. The CDR3 regions of human TCRbeta chains were analyzed by immunosequencing. The authors' analysis ran thus. Repertoire TCRs were matched against a reference library of SARS-CoV-2-specific TCRs generated with the MIRA antigen-specificity platform. Breadth meant the fraction of unique TCRs that were SARS-CoV-2-associated, whereas depth meant the fraction of total T cells that were SARS-CoV-2-associated. Each spike-specific TCR was assigned to its reactive spike region and to a CD4 or CD8 class using the MIRA data. Log10-transformed breadth and depth values were compared by one-way ANOVA with Sidak's multiple comparisons tests. The clones in this table, taken by TCRdb from immuneACCESS, are in-frame only. Not every clone is retained; where verified, under half of the shortfall comes from an unresolved V gene, and the cause of the rest is unknown. D and trimming come from the DNA, and the V and J calls and clone size come from that table. The sample data list over 150,000 clones, and roughly 92% of these were observed just once. The ten largest clonotypes hold 3% to 4% of the sample.

Study-level results and caveats: Conclusions about previously exposed vaccinees are limited because only five to seven AZD1222 recipients were SARS-CoV-2 seropositive at baseline. Participants were mostly white British and included more females than males, and it was suggested by the authors that clonal diversity may have been underestimated. In the small 56-69-year group, the increase in depth fell short of significance, most likely because of low power. No day 14 peak-response samples were available, so repertoires were characterized only after the peak T cell response. Reportedly, close to half of the unique spike-specific TCRs recognized epitopes lying outside the regions that are mutated in the B.1.351 and B.1.1.7 variants. The vaccine-associated CD4 TCRs covered the entire spike protein, and the dominant responses fell in regions 160-218 and 743-854. After two AZD1222 doses, spike-specific TCR breadth and depth were significantly higher than at day 0 and than in MenACWY recipients.

Concerning this clone: Its antigen is not yet known. Base qualities are missing; no much larger clone stands one base away.

From the germline V gene (reference sequence), CDR1 is LNHDA and CDR2 is SQIVND. The cysteine opens and the phenylalanine closes a CDR3 of 16 amino acids. Only the CDR3 portion is preserved as DNA: 48 bases, with reading frame beginning at the first base. At the junction V is shortened by 6 bases and J by 4 bases, with 19 bases in between. The sample in question was peripheral blood, obtained 28 days after the second AZD1222 dose. The chain is encoded by TRBV19 joined to TRBJ1-5, and TRBD1 may be the D gene, going by 6 matching bases. This TCR was sampled from an adult who received the AZD1222 COVID-19 vaccine. The DNA reads as follows: TGTGCCAGTAGCCCCATACCGGGACAAAGAAATCAGCCCCAGCATTTT. It codes for CASSPIPGQRNQPQHF.